Described below is a single TCR beta chain sequence and its context. What it binds is not known. J lost 7 bases, V lost 6 bases, and 8 bases had no gene match. CDR3 length: 13 residues. CDR1 GTSNPN and CDR2 SVGIG come from the germline V gene (reference sequence). The source of the sample is a study of beta chain features in type 1 diabetes. All of the isolated RNA was reverse transcribed, so expressed TCRB transcripts were sequenced. Libraries were prepared by immunoSEQ multiplex PCR; TCRdb keeps only in-frame clonotypes and omits some of them. The sample comprises roughly 730,000 clones, around 15% of which are singletons, and about 0.02% rests with the top ten. Study-wide results and limits: The study found moderately but significantly shorter TCRB CDR3s in all four CD4+ subsets of Type 1 diabetes patients.

This chain links TRBV30 with TRBJ2-1; 8 nucleotides match TRBD2. The receptor was derived from a man between 18 and 35 years old with type 1 diabetes. Sequenced material: naive CD4+ T cells from blood. The CDR3 protein is CACSGGSGNEQFF. The DNA of the CDR3 is TGTGCCTGCAGCGGGGGATCAGGGAATGAGCAGTTCTTC.